This T cell receptor (beta chain) derives from a study of shared clonotypes between healthy human individuals. Study as a whole: The plates for each donor numbered three CD4 naive, three CD4 memory, two CD8 naive and one CD8 memory. Study outcomes and limitations: Among donors, the sharing of clonotypes was expected to be influenced by sequencing depth.

In the source study's methods: ImmunoSEQ junction-only sequences lacked quality scores, so their filtering differed. The protocol was immunoSEQ multiplex PCR, while the TCRdb copy is restricted to in-frame clones and leaves out a portion. That table is the source of V, J and clone size, and D and trimming were worked out from the DNA. Of some 2,000,000 clones listed, over 85% are singletons. Healthy HIV-negative adults without recent acute infections or vaccinations served as donors. The CDR3 runs 17 residues. Germline values: CDR1 SGHNT, CDR2 YYREEE (reference sequence). Losses at the gene ends were 4 bases for V and 3 bases for J; bases not matched to a gene: 15. For this clone: The antigen remains unidentified.

The chain uses TRBV5-4 and TRBJ2-7; 8 bases are shared with TRBD2. The receptor's source is a man younger than 35 in good health. The sequencing input was naive CD4+ T cells sorted from blood. Subset given: CD45RA+ positively selected. In DNA form, the CDR3 reads TGTGCCAGCAGCCCCGGGGGGGCCGGCGTTTCGAGCTACGAGCAGTACTTC. Translating gives CASSPGGAGVSSYEQYF.